This T cell receptor (beta chain) was recovered during a study of identical twins. The study, taken as a whole, reports: Invariant MAIT and iNKT cells may have partly biased zero-insertion analyses.

This CDR3 contains 16 residues. Trimming removed 7 bases from V and 1 base from J, with 19 bases in between. CDR1 and CDR2 (germline): SEHNR, FQNEAQ (reference sequence). The donors were all healthy and Caucasian. TCRdb ran MiXCR on the 5' RACE reads and lists one entry per CDR3 protein. Of under 350,000 distinct CDR3 sequences in the sample, just under 9.5% were seen once. As regards this clonotype: Its antigen is unidentified.

These sequences were also reported in another study, on yellow fever vaccine responses in identical twins.

The clonotype comes from a woman under 30 in good health. The rearrangement joins TRBV7-9 to TRBJ2-5; D is perhaps TRBD1 (6 bases). Sample: CD8+ T cells sorted from blood. Here the CDR3 DNA reads TGTGCCAGCACCTCTTACGTGGGGACATCCCAAGAGACCCAGTACTTC. As protein: CASTSYVGTSQETQYF. Supplemented by reference TRBV7-9 and TRBJ2-5, the full variable domain reads DTGVSQNPRHKITKRGQNVTFRCDPISEHNRLYWYRQTLGQGPEFLTYFQNEAQLEKSRLLSDRFSAERPKGSFSTLEIQRTEQGDSAMYLCASTSYVGTSQETQYFGPGTRLLVL.